These 2 T cell receptor beta chains were all obtained from the same sample, sequenced in a study of CD8 T cells in ankylosing spondylitis. These receptors lack a known antigen. Points from the study as a whole: In ankylosing spondylitis blood, a motif of 7 to 9 highly homologous TCR beta variants appeared characteristic.

TCRdb re-derived calls from the 5' RACE reads in MiXCR, one entry per CDR3 protein. Of roughly 440,000 distinct CDR3 sequences listed, roughly 15% were seen once; the top ten hold approximately 0.97%. What was sequenced was blood, either unsorted or a sorted T cell fraction (not recorded which). Receptors were obtained from a male donor with ankylosing spondylitis.

This clonotype was counted between two and nine times. The chain carries TRBV20-1 and TRBJ2-7, with 10 bases lining up with TRBD2. J was trimmed by 1 base and V by 3 bases; bases with no gene match: 9. Germline V gene lookup returns CDR1 DFQATT and CDR2 SNEGSKA (reference sequence). This CDR3 is built from 16 residues. Written as DNA, the CDR3 is TGCAGTGCTAGCCCGCCGGGACTAGCGAAGTCCTACGAGCAGTACTTC. The encoded protein is CSASPPGLAKSYEQYF.

In its sample, this clonotype was seen a few times. The chain has TRBV20-1 and TRBJ1-2, with 9 bases matching TRBD1. The CDR3 loop spans 17 amino acids. Trimming at V came to 4 bases and at J to 0 bases, leaving 12 bases not matched to a gene. Per the germline V gene, CDR1 is DFQATT and CDR2 is SNEGSKA (reference sequence). DNA of the CDR3: TGCAGTGCTACTACCGGGACAGGGAAAAGATCTAACTATGGCTACACCTTC. Its translation is CSATTGTGKRSNYGYTF.